These T cell receptor beta chains were read from a single sample in a study of T-cell memory formation after mild COVID-19. Via MiXCR, TCRdb re-called the 5' RACE reads, giving one row per CDR3 protein. The sample consists of about 140,000 distinct CDR3 sequences, about 6.1% of them appearing once. The sequencing sample was made of PBMCs or a T cell subset sorted from them (not recorded which). The receptors shown here come from an adult woman who had mild COVID-19 (a few samples of this study predate the infection). Cell type and time point are not known. Each CDR3 is given with its conserved first and last residue.

J	V	CDR3
TRBJ2-5	TRBV5-4	CASSYRDRGVETQYF
TRBJ2-3	TRBV5-1	CASSLHLEGITDTQYF
TRBJ2-3	TRBV25-1	CASSEGVRLTDTQYF
TRBJ1-2	TRBV5-1	CASSRGTGGADYGYTF
TRBJ2-5	TRBV14	CASSHYLQETQYF
TRBJ2-1	TRBV24-1	CATSDRLGSSYNEQFF
TRBJ2-2	TRBV7-9	CASSLVASGGELFF
TRBJ1-2	TRBV5-1	CASSLSPLLRTGEYGYTF
TRBJ1-1	TRBV12-3/TRBV12-4	CASSAGVNTEAFF
TRBJ2-2	TRBV5-1	CASSPRQTSNTGELFF
TRBJ2-7	TRBV12-2	CASRSMPDDSYEQYF
TRBJ1-6	TRBV25-1	CASSELDRDYSPLHF
TRBJ1-2	TRBV19	CASRWDRGGSIGGYTF
TRBJ2-1	TRBV7-2	CASSLGSGSSNEQFF
TRBJ2-3	TRBV3-1	CASSQDPRDTQYF
TRBJ1-2	TRBV28	CASSPGTGPYGYTF
TRBJ2-3	TRBV7-2	CASSSRGLAGAYTDTQYF
TRBJ2-7	TRBV20-1	CSASPRSHSGEQYF
TRBJ1-4	TRBV7-8	CASSENRQGINEKLFF
TRBJ2-1	TRBV21-1	CASSKTGIRVLEQFF
TRBJ2-5	TRBV5-5	CASSLAWISQETQYF
TRBJ1-6	TRBV4-1	CASRGTGEFGSPLHF
TRBJ2-5	TRBV5-6	CASTQGAVETQYF
TRBJ2-2	TRBV6-6	CASSSTGLAANTGELFF
TRBJ2-3	TRBV5-1	CASKGWASEDTQYF
TRBJ2-1	TRBV5-1	CASSLPSGYNEQFF
TRBJ2-7	TRBV18	CTSSPRVNIEQANEQYF
TRBJ2-4	TRBV6-5	CASRPHREAKNIQYF
TRBJ2-5	TRBV2	CASSVWGQEETQYF
TRBJ2-4	TRBV9	CASSVRPVEKNIQYF
TRBJ2-1	TRBV18	CASSPGASLYNEQFF
TRBJ1-1	TRBV5-1	CASSLWGVETEAFF
TRBJ1-1	TRBV7-9	CASSFTNTEAFF
TRBJ2-7	TRBV20-1	CSARGGPNSYEQYF
TRBJ2-1	TRBV15	CATSTPSSSQYNEQFF
TRBJ1-3	TRBV3-1	CASSPTVNQGNTIYF
TRBJ1-6	TRBV27	CASGDRGRRGNSPLHF
TRBJ2-2	TRBV20-1	CSARDQRAGGYGELFF
TRBJ2-7	TRBV20-1	CSATGGNYEQYF
TRBJ2-5	TRBV12-3/TRBV12-4	CASSSFGTQYF
TRBJ1-3	TRBV6-5	CASSYSGTGAGNTIYF
TRBJ2-2	TRBV20-1	CSARRDRVVGELFF
TRBJ1-2	TRBV7-9	CASSLAGEMGYTF
TRBJ1-4	TRBV25-1	CASRQTGALNEKLFF
TRBJ1-5	TRBV20-1	CSARPTGVGNQPQHF
TRBJ2-5	TRBV5-4	CASGYLPGRQETQYF
TRBJ2-1	TRBV6-2/TRBV6-3	CASSSGLAGPYNEQFF
TRBJ1-1	TRBV7-2	CASSLGLNAVAFF
TRBJ1-5	TRBV7-3	CASSLGSGSNQPQHF
TRBJ1-4	TRBV29-1	CSVDSSGTGTEKLFF
TRBJ1-4	TRBV6-6	CASSYQLRGGAETNEKLFF
TRBJ2-3	TRBV4-1	CASSQVVVAGSTDTQYF
TRBJ2-3	TRBV20-1	CSATGLTSGRGTDTQYF
TRBJ2-5	TRBV20-1	CSARAGGPQETQYF
TRBJ2-5	TRBV6-1	CASSRAQGKETQYF